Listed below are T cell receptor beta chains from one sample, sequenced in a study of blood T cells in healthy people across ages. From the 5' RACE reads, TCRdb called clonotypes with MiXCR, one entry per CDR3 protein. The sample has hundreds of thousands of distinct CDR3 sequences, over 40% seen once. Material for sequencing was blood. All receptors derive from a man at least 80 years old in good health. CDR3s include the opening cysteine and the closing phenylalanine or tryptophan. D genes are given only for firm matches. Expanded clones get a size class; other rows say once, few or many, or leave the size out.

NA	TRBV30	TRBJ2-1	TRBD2	TGTGCCTGGAGCCCCAAGCGGGGGCAGTTCTTC	CAWSPKRGQFF
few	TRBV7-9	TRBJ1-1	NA	TGTGCCAGCAGCTTAAGAGACAAGAACACTGAAGCTTTCTTT	CASSLRDKNTEAFF
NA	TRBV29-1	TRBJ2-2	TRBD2	TGCAGCGTTGCTTCCAGGGCGGGGGAAGCGCGGACCGGGGAGCTGTTTTTT	CSVASRAGEARTGELFF
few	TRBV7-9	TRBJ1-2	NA	TGTGCCAGCAGCTTAGGGCGGTCCGGGAATGGCTACACCTTC	CASSLGRSGNGYTF
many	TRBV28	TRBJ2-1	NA	TGTGCCAGCAGTTTAGCCGGGGACACTTCCTACAATGAGCAGTTCTTC	CASSLAGDTSYNEQFF
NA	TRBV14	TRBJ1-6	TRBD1	TGTGCCAGCAGCCGACAGGGTAGTCGTGATTCACCCCTCCACTTT	CASSRQGSRDSPLHF
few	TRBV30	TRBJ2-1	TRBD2	TGTGCCTGGAGGGATAGGACTAGCGGCAGCCAGCAGTTCTTC	CAWRDRTSGSQQFF
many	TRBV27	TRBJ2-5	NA	TGTGCCAGCAGTTTGGCGGGAAGTGGGCAAGAGACCCAGTACTTC	CASSLAGSGQETQYF
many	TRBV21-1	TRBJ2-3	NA	TGTGCCAGCAGCAATTGCGCCGGACGGCCTAGCACAGATACGCAGTATTTT	CASSNCAGRPSTDTQYF
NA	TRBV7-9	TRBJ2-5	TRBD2	TGTGCCAGCAATGAGGGAGGGTCCCAAGAGACCCAGTACTTC	CASNEGGSQETQYF
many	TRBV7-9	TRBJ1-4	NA	TGTGCCAGCAGCCGCCTCAGGGGAAATGAAAAACTGTTTTTT	CASSRLRGNEKLFF
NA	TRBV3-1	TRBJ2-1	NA	TGTGCCAGCAGCCAAGGACAGGGACTTAAGAATGAGCAGTTCTTC	CASSQGQGLKNEQFF
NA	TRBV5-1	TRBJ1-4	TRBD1	TGCGCCAGCAGCTCGGGGACAGGGTCAACTAATGAAAAACTGTTTTTT	CASSSGTGSTNEKLFF
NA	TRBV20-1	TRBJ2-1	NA	TGCAGTGCTGAGGGCTCCTCGTGGAATGAGCAGTTCTTC	CSAEGSSWNEQFF
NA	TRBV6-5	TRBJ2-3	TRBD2	TGTGCCAGCAGGGAGACTAGCGGGAGAGTCGAGAATACGCAGTATTTT	CASRETSGRVENTQYF
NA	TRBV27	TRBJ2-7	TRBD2	TGTGCCAGCAGCCCGCCGCCTAATAGCGGGAGCTCCTACGAGCAGTACTTC	CASSPPPNSGSSYEQYF
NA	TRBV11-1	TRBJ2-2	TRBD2	TGTGCCAGCAGCTCCATTAGCGGGAGGGCCCCCGGGGAGCTGTTTTTT	CASSSISGRAPGELFF
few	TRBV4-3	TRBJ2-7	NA	TGCGCCAGCAGCCAAGTCTCTTCAGAGAAATCCTACGAGCAGTACTTC	CASSQVSSEKSYEQYF
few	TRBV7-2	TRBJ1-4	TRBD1	TGTGCCAGCAGCCGACAGGGTAAAACAACTAATGAAAAACTGTTTTTT	CASSRQGKTTNEKLFF
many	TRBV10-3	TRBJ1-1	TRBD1	TGTGCCATCACCTCGGCAGGGGGAGCTTTCTTT	CAITSAGGAFF
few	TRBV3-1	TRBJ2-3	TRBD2	TGTGCCAGCAGCCAACCTGATAGCGGGGGGAAAACAGATACGCAGTATTTT	CASSQPDSGGKTDTQYF
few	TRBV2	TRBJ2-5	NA	TGTGCCAGCAGTGAATCGGCAGGCATGGGATCGGAGACCCAGTACTTC	CASSESAGMGSETQYF
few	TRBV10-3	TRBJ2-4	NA	TGTGCCATCAGTGAGGAAGGGGTGGCGGCCAAAAACATTCAGTACTTC	CAISEEGVAAKNIQYF
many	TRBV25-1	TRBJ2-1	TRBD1	TGTGCCAGCAGTGACAAACTGACAGGGTCTCTCTACAATGAGCAGTTCTTC	CASSDKLTGSLYNEQFF
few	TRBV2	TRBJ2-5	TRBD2	TGTGCCAGCAGTGAAACTAGCGGGACCCAAGAGGCCCAGTACTTC	CASSETSGTQEAQYF
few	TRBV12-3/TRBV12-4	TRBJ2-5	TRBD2	TGTGCCAGCAGTTTTGGGCTAGCGGGGGCGCAAGAGACCCAGTACTTC	CASSFGLAGAQETQYF
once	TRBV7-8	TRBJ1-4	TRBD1	TGTGCCAGCAGCCTAGACTTGACAGGGACAAATGAAAAACTGTTTTTT	CASSLDLTGTNEKLFF
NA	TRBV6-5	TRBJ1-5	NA	TGTGCCAGCAGTTACTCGACAAGGGATCAGCCCCAGCATTTT	CASSYSTRDQPQHF
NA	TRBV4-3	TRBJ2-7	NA	TGCGCCAGCAGCCAAGATGCGGGATCTACTGGCGAGCAGTACTTC	CASSQDAGSTGEQYF
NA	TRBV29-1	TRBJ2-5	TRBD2	TGCAGCGCCCAGAGACTAGCGGGGGGGAGGAATGAGCAGTACTTC	CSAQRLAGGRNEQYF
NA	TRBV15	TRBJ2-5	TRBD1	TGTGCCACCAGCACAGGGACAGGGAGAACCAAAGAGACCCAGTACTTC	CATSTGTGRTKETQYF
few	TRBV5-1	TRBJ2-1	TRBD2	TGCGCCAGCAGCTCATCGGGACTAGCGGGGACAACGTACAATGAGCAGTTCTTC	CASSSSGLAGTTYNEQFF
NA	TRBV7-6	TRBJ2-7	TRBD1	TGTGCCAGCAGCTCCCGGGACAGGACCCCCTACGAGCAGTACTTC	CASSSRDRTPYEQYF
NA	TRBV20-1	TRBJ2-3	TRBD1	TGCAGTGCGGACAGGGGGATGAGTACGCAGTATTTT	CSADRGMSTQYF
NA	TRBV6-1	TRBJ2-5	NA	TGTGCCAGCAGTCGGCCACAAGAGACCCAGTACTTC	CASSRPQETQYF
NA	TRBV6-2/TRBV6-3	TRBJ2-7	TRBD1	TGTGCCAGCAGCAGACAGGGGAGCGAGCAGTACTTC	CASSRQGSEQYF
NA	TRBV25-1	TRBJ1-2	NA	TGTGCCAGCAGTGGATTGACAGGCGGCTACACCTTC	CASSGLTGGYTF
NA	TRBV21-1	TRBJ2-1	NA	TGTGCCAGCAGCAAAGACAGGGAAATCGGAGGGGGCTCCTACAATGAGCAGTTCTTC	CASSKDREIGGGSYNEQFF
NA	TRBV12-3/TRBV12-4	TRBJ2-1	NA	TGTGCCAGCAGTTTAGCTAGTGAGCAGTTCTTC	CASSLASEQFF
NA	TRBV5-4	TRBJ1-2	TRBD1	TGTGCCAGCAGCTCGGGACAGTCTAACTATGGCTACACCTTC	CASSSGQSNYGYTF
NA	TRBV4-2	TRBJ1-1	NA	TGTGCCAGCAGCCCGGAGGGGGTCAACACTGAAGCTTTCTTT	CASSPEGVNTEAFF
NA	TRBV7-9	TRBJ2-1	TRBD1	TGTGCCAGCAGCCCGGACAGGGCTTCCTACAGTGAGCAGTTCTTC	CASSPDRASYSEQFF
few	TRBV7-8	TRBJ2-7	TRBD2	TGTGCCACCAACGGGGGGGCGAGCTACGAGCAGTACTTC	CATNGGASYEQYF
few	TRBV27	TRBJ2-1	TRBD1	TGTGCCAGCAGTTTATCCATACAGGGGACAAGATACAATGAGCAGTTCTTC	CASSLSIQGTRYNEQFF
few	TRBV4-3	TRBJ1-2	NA	TGCGCCAGCAGCCAAGGTACATCTCGGGAGGGCTACACCTTC	CASSQGTSREGYTF
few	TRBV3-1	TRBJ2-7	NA	TGTGCCAGCAGCCAAGATCGGGGGCCAACCTACGAGCAGTACTTC	CASSQDRGPTYEQYF
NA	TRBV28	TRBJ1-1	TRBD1	TGTGCCAGCAGTGAAGGGGGCGACCGGAACACTGAAGCTTTCTTT	CASSEGGDRNTEAFF
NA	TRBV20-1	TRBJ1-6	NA	TGCAGTGCTAGCAGCAGGGACTTCTCCTATAATTCACCCCTCCACTTT	CSASSRDFSYNSPLHF
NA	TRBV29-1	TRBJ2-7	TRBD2	TGCAGCGTTGGACTAGCGGGGGCCAAACTCTACGAGCAGTACTTC	CSVGLAGAKLYEQYF
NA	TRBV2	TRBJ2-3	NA	TGTGCCAGCAGTGAAGTGGGTTATGAAGATACGCAGTATTTT	CASSEVGYEDTQYF
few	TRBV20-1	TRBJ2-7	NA	TGCAGTGTTACGGAGGTGGGGGCCGAGCAGTACTTC	CSVTEVGAEQYF
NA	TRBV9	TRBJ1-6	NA	TGTGCCAGCAGCGCGGGGGGACAAGTTAATTCACCCCTCCACTTT	CASSAGGQVNSPLHF
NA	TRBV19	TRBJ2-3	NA	TGTGCCAGTAGTATAGATCCACTCACAGATACGCAGTATTTT	CASSIDPLTDTQYF
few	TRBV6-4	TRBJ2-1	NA	TGTGCCAGCAGTGTAGAAGCGGGCTACGGTGAGCAGTTCTTC	CASSVEAGYGEQFF